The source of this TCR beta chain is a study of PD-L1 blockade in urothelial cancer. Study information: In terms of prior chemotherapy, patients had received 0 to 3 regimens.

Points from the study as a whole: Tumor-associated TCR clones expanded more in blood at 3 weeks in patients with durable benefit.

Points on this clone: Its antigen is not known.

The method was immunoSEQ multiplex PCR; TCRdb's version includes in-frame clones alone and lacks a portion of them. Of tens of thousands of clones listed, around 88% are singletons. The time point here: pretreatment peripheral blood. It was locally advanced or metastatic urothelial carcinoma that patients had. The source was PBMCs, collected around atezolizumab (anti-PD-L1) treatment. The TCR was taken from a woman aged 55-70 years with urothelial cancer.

The CDR3 DNA reads as TGTGCCAGCAGCCCCATTAGCTCTCCCTATGAGCAGTTCTTC. Amino acid sequence: CASSPISSPYEQFF. J is TRBJ2-1 and V is TRBV7-6; no firm D call. Germline V CDR1 and CDR2: SGHVS, FNYEAQ. Trimming shortened V by 5 bases and J by 8 bases, and 16 bases separated the two germline ends. The CDR3 consists of 14 residues.